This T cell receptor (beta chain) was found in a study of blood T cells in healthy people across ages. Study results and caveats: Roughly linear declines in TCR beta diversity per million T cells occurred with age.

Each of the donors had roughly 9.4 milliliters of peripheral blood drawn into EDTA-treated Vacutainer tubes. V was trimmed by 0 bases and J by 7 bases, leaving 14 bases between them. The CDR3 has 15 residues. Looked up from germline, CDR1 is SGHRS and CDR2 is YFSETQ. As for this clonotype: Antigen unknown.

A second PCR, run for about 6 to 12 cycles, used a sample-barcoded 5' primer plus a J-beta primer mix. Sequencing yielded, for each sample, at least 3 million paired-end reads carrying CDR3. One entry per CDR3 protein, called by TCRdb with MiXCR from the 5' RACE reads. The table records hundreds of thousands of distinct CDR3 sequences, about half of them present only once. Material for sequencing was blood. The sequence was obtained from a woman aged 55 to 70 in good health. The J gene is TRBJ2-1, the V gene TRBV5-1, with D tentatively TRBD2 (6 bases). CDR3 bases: TGCGCCAGCAGCTTGGCATCTAGCGAAGTAAATGAGCAGTTCTTC. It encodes CASSLASSEVNEQFF.